These 13 T cell receptor beta chains came from one sample sequenced in a study of blood T cell repertoires in COVID-19. Using immunoSEQ multiplex PCR, the repertoire was profiled, and TCRdb retains in-frame clones only, with some absent. In the table there are tens of thousands of clones, around 83% of which are singletons. Sequences were obtained from peripheral blood. The receptors shown here come from a man aged 60 to 69 with acute or convalescent COVID-19.

Here the CDR3 reads CASSLDREEQYF. The CDR3 bases are TGCGCCAGCAGCTTGGACAGAGAAGAGCAGTACTTC. The chain couples TRBV5-1 to TRBJ2-7, with D unresolved. The V gene's germline CDR1 is SGHRS and CDR2 YFSETQ. Trimming shortened V by 0 bases and J by 7 bases, and 8 bases separated the two germline ends. The CDR3 covers 12 residues. Drawing the rest from reference TRBV5-1 and TRBJ2-7, the complete variable domain is KAGVTQTPRYLIKTRGQQVTLSCSPISGHRSVSWYQQTPGQGLQFLFEYFSETQRNKGNFPGRFSGRQFSNSRSEMNVSTLELGDSALYLCASSLDREEQYFGPGTRLTVT.

This clone was detected only once. This rearrangement joins TRBV5-1 to TRBJ1-4; 7 nucleotides align to TRBD1. J was trimmed by 7 bases and V by 1 base; bases with no gene match: 10. This CDR3 has 16 amino acids. The germline V gene encodes CDR1 SGHRS and CDR2 YFSETQ. The CDR3 here is CASSLSPGGSGEKLFF. The CDR3 coding sequence is TGCGCCAGCAGCTTGTCCCCAGGGGGTTCGGGTGAAAAACTGTTTTTT. The full variable domain, in which reference TRBV5-1 and TRBJ1-4 provide the parts outside the CDR3, is KAGVTQTPRYLIKTRGQQVTLSCSPISGHRSVSWYQQTPGQGLQFLFEYFSETQRNKGNFPGRFSGRQFSNSRSEMNVSTLELGDSALYLCASSLSPGGSGEKLFFGSGTQLSVL.

The table lists this clone with a few counts. The chain employs TRBV7-8 and TRBJ1-6; 8 positions agree with TRBD1. Germline V gene data show CDR1 as SGHVS and CDR2 as FQNEAQ. The CDR3 contains 15 residues. V was pared by 2 bases and J by 6 bases, with 3 bases of the junction left unmatched. In DNA, the CDR3 is TGTGCCAGCAGCTTATCGGGACAGGTTAATTCACCCCTCCACTTT. Its translation: CASSLSGQVNSPLHF.

This chain links TRBV28 with TRBJ1-1; 8 bases agree with TRBD1. Germline CDR1 reads MDHEN; CDR2 reads SYDVKM. This CDR3 is built from 15 residues. J gave up 1 base and V 5 bases, and 6 bases lay outside the gene matches. CDR3 sequence (DNA): TGTGCCAGCAGTCGCACAGGGGGTTGGAACACTGAAGCTTTCTTT. Translated, it gives CASSRTGGWNTEAFF.

This CDR3 reads CSAKTGTAKNYGYTF. CDR3 DNA: TGCAGCGCCAAGACCGGGACAGCAAAAAACTATGGCTACACCTTC. The chain joins TRBV29-1 to TRBJ1-2, with TRBD1 matching over 7 bases. The CDR3 loop spans 15 amino acids. With V trimmed by 7 bases and J by 2 bases, 13 bases remained unmatched. Germline CDR1 is SQVTM and CDR2 is ANQGSEA.

The CDR3 reads CASSEAWRVNYGYTF. The CDR3 region has the DNA TGTGCCAGCAGTGAAGCTTGGAGGGTAAACTATGGCTACACCTTC. V and J are TRBV6-1 and TRBJ1-2; D remains ambiguous. The CDR3 length is 15 residues. Between the trimmed V and J ends, which lost 0 bases and 2 bases, there was a span of 10 bases. The V gene's germline CDR1 is MNHNS and CDR2 SASEGT.

The chain carries TRBV14 and TRBJ1-2, with D perhaps TRBD1 (5 bases). Trimming removed 1 base from V and 6 bases from J, with 9 bases in between. The CDR3 runs to 13 residues. The germline gives CDR1 SGHDN, CDR2 FVKESK. The DNA of the CDR3 is TGTGCCAGCAGCCAAGTCAGGGCGGATGGCTACACCTTC. Protein product: CASSQVRADGYTF.

The V call is TRBV12-3 or TRBV12-4, the J call TRBJ2-5; D is unclear. CDR3 length: 13 residues. The germline V and J ends were trimmed by 5 bases and 5 bases, with 12 bases remaining between them. This CDR3 reads CASSPPSSETQYF. The CDR3 nucleotides are TGTGCCAGCAGTCCGCCTAGTTCCGAGACCCAGTACTTC.

This chain joins TRBV6-6 and TRBJ2-7; TRBD2 matches 10 bases. The V gene end was trimmed by 7 bases and the J gene end by 4 bases; junction bases not matched to a gene: 4. The CDR3 has 13 residues. The germline gives CDR1 MNHNY, CDR2 SVGAGI (reference sequence). CDR3 nucleotides: TGTGCCAGCACCCCTAGCGGGAGTTACGAGCAGTACTTC. Protein sequence: CASTPSGSYEQYF.

The rearrangement uses TRBV15 and TRBJ1-3; possible D gene TRBD1, 5 bases. There are 16 residues in the CDR3. Per germline, CDR1 LNHNV and CDR2 YYDKDF (reference sequence). Trimming pared 3 bases from V and 3 bases from J, leaving 15 bases between. The CDR3 coding sequence is TGTGCCACCAGCAGCGGGCCTGGCAGGGTTGGAAACACCATATATTTT. Translated, it gives CATSSGPGRVGNTIYF. Full variable domain (rest looked up from reference TRBV15 and TRBJ1-3): DAMVIQNPRYQVTQFGKPVTLSCSQTLNHNVMYWYQQKSSQAPKLLFHYYDKDFNNEADTPDNFQSRRPNTSFCFLDIRSPGLGDTAMYLCATSSGPGRVGNTIYFGEGSWLTVV.

The chain is built from TRBV6-5 and TRBJ1-2, with TRBD1 matching over 8 bases. The junction had 6 bases not matched to a gene; V was cut back by 4 bases and J by 5 bases. CDR1 is MNHEY and CDR2 is SVGAGI in the germline V gene. CDR3 length equals 14 residues. As DNA, the CDR3 is TGTGCCAGCAGTTTCAGACAGGGGTTATATGGCTACACCTTC. Protein product: CASSFRQGLYGYTF.

The V gene is TRBV27, the J gene TRBJ2-7; 7 bases are shared with TRBD1. The J segment lost 5 bases and the V segment lost 6 bases, leaving 10 bases of the junction unmatched. CDR1 MNHEY and CDR2 SMNVEV come from the germline V gene (reference sequence). The CDR3 runs to 14 residues. CDR3 region: CASSSYRDRDEQYF. The DNA of the CDR3 is TGTGCCAGCAGCTCCTACCGAGACAGGGACGAGCAGTACTTC.

This clone has a handful of counts. The V and J genes are TRBV28 and TRBJ2-6; tentatively, D is TRBD1 (6 bases). The CDR3 spans 16 residues. CDR1 is MDHEN, CDR2 SYDVKM, per germline. V lost 2 bases, J lost 4 bases, and 12 bases lay in between. The CDR3 reads CASSLATGRGANVLTF. Here the CDR3 DNA reads TGTGCCAGCAGTTTAGCAACAGGGCGCGGGGCCAACGTCCTGACTTTC.